Each of the 12 T cell receptor beta chains below was sequenced from the same sample in a study of T-cell memory formation after mild COVID-19. MiXCR, applied by TCRdb to the 5' RACE reads, yields one record per CDR3 protein. In the table there are 550,000 to 650,000 distinct CDR3 sequences, roughly 17% of which are singletons. Material for sequencing was PBMCs or a T cell subset sorted from them (not recorded which). The source is an adult woman who had mild COVID-19 (a few samples of this study predate the infection). Cell type and time point are not known.

The V gene is TRBV5-1, the J gene TRBJ1-1; a weak D match, TRBD1 (6 bases). This CDR3 is 16 amino acids long. Trimming pared 0 bases from V and 1 base from J, leaving 13 bases between. The V gene's germline CDR1 is SGHRS and CDR2 YFSETQ. CDR3 region: CASSLGGLGANTEAFF. CDR3 bases: TGCGCCAGCAGCTTGGGTGGGCTGGGGGCGAACACTGAAGCTTTCTTT.

This clonotype showed up just once. The V call is TRBV18, the J call TRBJ1-1; 7 bases line up with TRBD1. The CDR3 has 16 amino acids. The trim removed 6 bases at V and 5 bases at J, leaving 15 bases unmatched. Per germline, CDR1 KGHSH and CDR2 LQKENI. CDR3 loop: CASSPGQRTVGTEAFF. The CDR3 DNA is TGTGCCAGCTCTCCGGGACAGCGAACCGTGGGGACTGAAGCTTTCTTT.

The V gene is TRBV9, the J gene TRBJ1-2; D is ambiguous. Germline loops: CDR1 SGDLS, CDR2 YYNGEE. The CDR3 consists of 11 residues. Trimming stripped 7 bases from V and 2 bases from J, with 6 bases between. In DNA form, the CDR3 reads TGTGCCAGCCTTGGGAACTATGGCTACACCTTC. The encoded protein is CASLGNYGYTF.

A few counts support this clonotype. The V and J genes are TRBV11-2 and TRBJ2-7, with a weak D call TRBD2 (6 bases). The CDR3 runs to 14 residues. The V end was cut by 5 bases, the J end by 5 bases, with 16 bases between. The germline V gene encodes CDR1 SGHAT and CDR2 FQNNGV. DNA for the CDR3: TGTGCCAGCAGCCTCACCACGGGGGTCAACGAGCAGTACTTC. This encodes CASSLTTGVNEQYF.

The chain is built from TRBV4-1 and TRBJ1-3; D gene unclear. Trimming removed 1 base at V and 4 bases at J, with 14 bases between. Germline V gene data show CDR1 as MGHRA and CDR2 as YSYEKL. The CDR3 is 16 amino acids. The CDR3 bases are TGCGCCAGCAGCCAAGGCATCCGCCGGGTAGGAAACACCATATATTTT. This sequence encodes CASSQGIRRVGNTIYF.

This clonotype occurred a few times. V is TRBV7-8 and J is TRBJ1-2; D may be TRBD1 (5 bases). The V end lost 5 bases, the J end lost 4 bases, and 14 bases lay between the germline ends. Per germline, CDR1 SGHVS and CDR2 FQNEAQ. The CDR3 is 14 residues long. CDR3 sequence: CASSPSRTPYGYTF. CDR3 DNA sequence: TGTGCCAGCAGCCCTTCGAGGACACCCTATGGCTACACCTTC.

The rearrangement links TRBV5-4 to TRBJ2-1, with D hard to call. Germline CDR1 and CDR2: SGHNT and YYREEE (reference sequence). The V gene lost 4 bases and the J gene lost 6 bases, with 17 bases spanning the gap. The CDR3 totals 15 residues. CDR3 sequence (DNA): TGTGCCAGCAGCCCCCGGCGGACGGACCCCAATGAGCAGTTCTTC. Encoded protein: CASSPRRTDPNEQFF. Together with reference TRBV5-4 and TRBJ2-1, the CDR3 gives the full variable domain: ETGVTQSPTHLIKTRGQQVTLRCSSQSGHNTVSWYQQALGQGPQFIFQYYREEENGRGNFPPRFSGLQFPNYSSELNVNALELDDSALYLCASSPRRTDPNEQFFGPGTRLTVL.

This clonotype has at least ten counts. J is TRBJ2-1 and V is TRBV6-5; tentatively, D is TRBD2 (5 bases). Germline CDR1 and CDR2: MNHEY and SVGAGI. The V end was cut by 1 base, the J end by 4 bases, with 11 bases between. The CDR3 has 15 residues. The chain's CDR3 is CASSYWRAAYNEQFF. CDR3 DNA sequence: TGTGCCAGCAGTTACTGGCGGGCAGCGTACAATGAGCAGTTCTTC.

This clonotype was counted a few times. This rearrangement joins TRBV15 to TRBJ1-6, with 10 bases identical to TRBD1. Per the germline V gene, CDR1 is LNHNV and CDR2 is YYDKDF (reference sequence). Losses at the gene ends were 0 bases for V and 11 bases for J; bases not matched to a gene: 4. The CDR3 totals 15 residues. Here the CDR3 reads CATSRDFGTGAPLHF. DNA for the CDR3: TGTGCCACCAGCAGAGACTTCGGGACAGGGGCACCCCTCCACTTT.

This clonotype showed up just a few times. V is TRBV21-1 and J is TRBJ2-3; TRBD1 is the table's D call, not checked against the DNA. TRBV21-1 is a documented pseudogene. CDR3 length: 18 residues. CDR3 loop: CASSEFRDRHRVSDTQYF. CDR3 sequence (DNA): TGTGCCAGCAGCGAATTCCGGGACAGACATCGCGTGTCAGATACGCAGTATTTT.

This clonotype has just a few counts. The V and J genes are TRBV5-4 and TRBJ2-1; 7 bases are a match to TRBD1. J lost 10 bases, V lost 5 bases, and 3 bases had no gene match. This CDR3 has 11 amino acids. Germline V lookup: CDR1 SGHNT, CDR2 YYREEE (reference sequence). The CDR3, as DNA: TGTGCCAGCAGGAGACAGGGCGAGCAGTTCTTC. Its protein is CASRRQGEQFF.

This clonotype was counted at least ten times. The chain has TRBV24-1 and TRBJ2-4; D call uncertain. V was clipped by 10 bases and J by 1 base, with 4 bases between them. Germline CDR1 is KGHDR and CDR2 is SFDVKD. The CDR3 extends over 11 amino acids. The CDR3 DNA is TGTGCCACTCAGGCCAAAAACATTCAGTACTTC. It is translated as CATQAKNIQYF.